Included here is one T cell receptor beta chain sequence, with context. The CDR3 covers 14 residues. Germline V CDR1 and CDR2: KGHDR, SFDVKD. V was clipped by 3 bases and J by 10 bases, with 15 bases between them. Sequencing was performed with immunoSEQ multiplex PCR; in TCRdb, only in-frame clones are kept and a portion is missing. The sample consists of about 120,000 clones, around 92% of them appearing once. This record belongs to a study of T cell responses to AZD1222 COVID-19 vaccine. This specimen consisted of peripheral blood, obtained on day 0 of AZD1222 vaccination. The V gene is TRBV24-1, the J gene TRBJ2-1; tentatively, D is TRBD1 (5 bases). This TCR derives from an adult in good health. The CDR3 coding sequence is TGTGCCACCAGTGATCCAGGGTCCGTCATCGAGCAGTTCTTC. Its translation is CATSDPGSVIEQFF.